The 10 T cell receptor beta chains in this list originate from one sample, sequenced in a study of T cell clones after liver transplantation. Using immunoSEQ multiplex PCR, the repertoire was profiled, and TCRdb retains in-frame clones only, with some absent. The table records around 70,000 clones, approximately 92% of them present only once. Sequences were derived from CD4+ T cells from blood, sampled approximately 26 months after liver transplant. The source of these receptors is a human patient who received a liver transplant. Part of the T cells may come from the graft donor.

V gene TRBV28 combines with J gene TRBJ2-7; the match to TRBD2 covers 8 bases. Germline V lookup: CDR1 MDHEN, CDR2 SYDVKM. J gave up 6 bases and V 6 bases, and 13 bases lay outside the gene matches. The length of the CDR3 is 15 residues. The CDR3 region is CASSAPRASGSEQYF. The CDR3 region has the DNA TGTGCCAGCAGCGCCCCGAGGGCTAGCGGGTCCGAGCAGTACTTC.

The chain uses TRBV5-1 and TRBJ2-3; 10 nucleotides match TRBD2. Germline-derived CDR1 and CDR2 are SGHRS and YFSETQ. This CDR3 region has 17 residues. Trimming at V came to 2 bases and at J to 4 bases, leaving 10 bases not matched to a gene. The CDR3 nucleotides read TGCGCCAGCAGCTTAGGTCTAGCGGGAGATCCCGCAGATACGCAGTATTTT. Translated: CASSLGLAGDPADTQYF.

The genes are TRBV5-1 and TRBJ2-4; tentatively, D is TRBD2 (5 bases). This CDR3 region has 16 residues. Per germline, CDR1 SGHRS and CDR2 YFSETQ. The V gene lost 0 bases and the J gene lost 6 bases, with 16 bases spanning the gap. The CDR3, as DNA: TGCGCCAGCAGCTTGGGAGGGTTAAGGGATCTAAACATTCAGTACTTC. Amino acids: CASSLGGLRDLNIQYF.

This clone was recorded once. The chain has TRBV28 and TRBJ1-5; 10 bases agree with TRBD1. CDR1 MDHEN and CDR2 SYDVKM come from the germline V gene. The CDR3 consists of 16 residues. The V gene end was trimmed by 8 bases and the J gene end by 1 base; junction bases not matched to a gene: 8. The CDR3 DNA is TGTGCCAGCCGTAGAGGGACAGGGGTCAGCAATCAGCCCCAGCATTTT. Its protein is CASRRGTGVSNQPQHF.

The chain employs TRBV6-6 and TRBJ2-5, with 7 positions matching TRBD1. This CDR3 is built from 14 residues. V shed 4 bases, J shed 5 bases, and the junction held 7 bases outside the gene matches. Germline assignment: CDR1 MNHNY and CDR2 SVGAGI (reference sequence). CDR3 sequence: CASSSRTGKETQYF. CDR3 bases: TGTGCCAGCAGTTCTCGGACAGGAAAGGAGACCCAGTACTTC.

The genes are TRBV9 and TRBJ2-1; D is possibly TRBD2 (6 bases). CDR1 is SGDLS, CDR2 YYNGEE, per germline. This CDR3 contains 14 residues. V was pared by 2 bases and J by 3 bases, with 9 bases between. CDR3 DNA: TGTGCCAGCAGCGTGGGCGGGATCTACAATGAGCAGTTCTTC. Its translation is CASSVGGIYNEQFF.

The V gene is TRBV19, the J gene TRBJ2-7; D unresolved. This CDR3 is 13 amino acids long. CDR1 LNHDA and CDR2 SQIVND come from the germline V gene (reference sequence). Trimming removed 10 bases at V and 6 bases at J, with 19 bases between. The CDR3 DNA is TGTGCCACTCTTGGCGCTCCGGACGCCGAGCAGTACTTC. It is translated as CATLGAPDAEQYF.

A remark on this clone: Mismatch with germline at one junction end may stem from a read error. V and J are TRBV11-2 and TRBJ2-7; 11 positions match TRBD2. The CDR3 has 19 amino acids. CDR1 SGHAT and CDR2 FQNNGV come from the germline V gene. The CDR3 coding sequence is TGTGCCAGCAGCCTAGAGGACAGGGTTTTAGCGGGAGGGCCAAAGCGGCAGTACTTC. Its protein is CASSLEDRVLAGGPKRQYF.

The count of this clone is one. The CDR3 DNA follows: TGTGCCAGTAACTTTGCCGGGGAGCTGTTTTTT. It encodes CASNFAGELFF. This chain uses TRBV19 with TRBJ2-2; D gene unclear. The germline CDR1 and CDR2 sequences are LNHDA and SQIVND (reference sequence). The CDR3 runs 11 residues. Deletions cut 7 bases from V and 6 bases from J, with 6 bases between.

This chain connects TRBV30 to TRBJ2-3; no clear D. The germline V and J ends were trimmed by 4 bases and 3 bases, with 5 bases remaining between them. CDR3 size: 11 residues. In germline, CDR1 is GTSNPN, CDR2 SVGIG (reference sequence). The chain's CDR3 is CAWTSTDTQYF. The CDR3 nucleotides read TGTGCCTGGACTTCTACAGATACGCAGTATTTT.